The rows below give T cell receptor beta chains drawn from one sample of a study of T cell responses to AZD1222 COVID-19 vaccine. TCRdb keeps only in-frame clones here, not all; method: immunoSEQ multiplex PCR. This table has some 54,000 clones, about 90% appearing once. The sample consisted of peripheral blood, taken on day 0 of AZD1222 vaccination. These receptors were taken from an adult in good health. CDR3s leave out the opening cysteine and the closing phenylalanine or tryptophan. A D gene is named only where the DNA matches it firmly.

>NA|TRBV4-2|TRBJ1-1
ASSQDMGWDTEAF
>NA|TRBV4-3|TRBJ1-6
ASSQTRAANNSPLH
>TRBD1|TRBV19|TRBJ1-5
ASSTPGQINQPQH
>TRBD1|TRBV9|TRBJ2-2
ASSVTGGSPNTGELF
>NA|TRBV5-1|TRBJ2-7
ASSLAGDGSYEQY
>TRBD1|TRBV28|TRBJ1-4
ASSLGGQGNEKLF
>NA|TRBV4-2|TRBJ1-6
ASSQDNETPLH
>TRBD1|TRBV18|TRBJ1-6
ASSPRGTTGVGSSPLH
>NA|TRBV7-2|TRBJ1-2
ASSPSGRRDNYGYT
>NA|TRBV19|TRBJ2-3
ASSIWGRGRTDTQY
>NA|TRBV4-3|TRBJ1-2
ASSQDVGGRGYT
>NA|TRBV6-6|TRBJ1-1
ASRQIVNTEAF
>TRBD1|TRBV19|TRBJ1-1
ASKRQGLTEAF
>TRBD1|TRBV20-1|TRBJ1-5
SASNTAGTGFSGVYQPQH
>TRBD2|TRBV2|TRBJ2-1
ASSGLAGAYNEQF
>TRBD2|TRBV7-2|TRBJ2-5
ASSPRSGGARETQY
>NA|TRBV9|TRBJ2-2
ASSGIGTSTGELF
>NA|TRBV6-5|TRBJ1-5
ASSYSAGERNQPQH
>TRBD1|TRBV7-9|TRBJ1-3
AGSQGEAGNTIY
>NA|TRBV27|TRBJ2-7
ASSLSNSYEQY
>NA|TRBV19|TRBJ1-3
ASTSWGAGNTIY
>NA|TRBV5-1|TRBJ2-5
ASTSLRGQETQY
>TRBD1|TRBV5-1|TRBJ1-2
ASSLRLTGAGYT
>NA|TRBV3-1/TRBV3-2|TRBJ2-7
ASTTQASYEQY
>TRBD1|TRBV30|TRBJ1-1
AWSNADRAYTEAF
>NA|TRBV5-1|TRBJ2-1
ASSLGVGSAQYNEQF
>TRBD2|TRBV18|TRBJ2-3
ASSPGLAGIPNTQY
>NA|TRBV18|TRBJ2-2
ASSPPGSSENGELF